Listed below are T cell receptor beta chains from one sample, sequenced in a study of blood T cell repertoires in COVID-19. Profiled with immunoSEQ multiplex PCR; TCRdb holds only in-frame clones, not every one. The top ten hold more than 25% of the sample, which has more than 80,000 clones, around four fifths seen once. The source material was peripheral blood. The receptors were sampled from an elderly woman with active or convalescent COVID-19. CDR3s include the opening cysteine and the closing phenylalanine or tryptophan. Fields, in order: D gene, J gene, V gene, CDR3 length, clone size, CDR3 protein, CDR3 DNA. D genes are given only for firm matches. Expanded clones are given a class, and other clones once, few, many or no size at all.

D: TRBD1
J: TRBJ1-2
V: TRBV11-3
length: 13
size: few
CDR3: CASSFSGTGGYTF
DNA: TGTGCCAGCAGCTTCTCTGGGACAGGGGGCTACACCTTC

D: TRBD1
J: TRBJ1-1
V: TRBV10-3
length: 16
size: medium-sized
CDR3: CAISGQAQHLNTEAFF
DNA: TGTGCCATCAGCGGACAGGCCCAACACTTGAACACTGAAGCTTTCTTT

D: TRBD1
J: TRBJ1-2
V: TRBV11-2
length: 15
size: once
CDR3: CASSLGGQGHYGYTF
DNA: TGTGCCAGCAGCTTAGGGGGACAGGGACACTATGGCTACACCTTC

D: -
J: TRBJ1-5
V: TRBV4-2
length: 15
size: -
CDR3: CASSQGGYSNQPQHF
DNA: TGTGCCAGCAGCCAAGGAGGGTATAGCAATCAGCCCCAGCATTTT

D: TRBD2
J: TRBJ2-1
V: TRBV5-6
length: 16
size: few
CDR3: CASSPERGTKENEQFF
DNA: TGTGCCAGCAGCCCAGAGCGGGGGACCAAGGAAAATGAGCAGTTCTTC

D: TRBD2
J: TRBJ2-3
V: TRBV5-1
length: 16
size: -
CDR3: CASSLATGGSTDTQYF
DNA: TGCGCCAGCAGCTTGGCCACGGGGGGTAGCACAGATACGCAGTATTTT

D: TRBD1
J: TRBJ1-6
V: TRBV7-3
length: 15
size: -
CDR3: CASSLDGTANSPLHF
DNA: TGTGCCAGCAGCTTGGACGGGACAGCAAATTCACCCCTCCACTTT

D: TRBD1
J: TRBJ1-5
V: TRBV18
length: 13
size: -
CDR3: CASSPDRGQPQHF
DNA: TGTGCCAGCTCACCAGACAGGGGGCAGCCCCAGCATTTT

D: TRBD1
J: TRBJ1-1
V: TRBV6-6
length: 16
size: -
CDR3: CATSGGAHRGEIEAFF
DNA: TGTGCCACCTCGGGTGGGGCGCACAGGGGAGAGATTGAAGCTTTCTTT

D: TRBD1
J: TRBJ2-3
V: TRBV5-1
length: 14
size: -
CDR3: CASTQGQDTDTQYF
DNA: TGCGCCAGCACCCAGGGACAGGACACAGATACGCAGTATTTT

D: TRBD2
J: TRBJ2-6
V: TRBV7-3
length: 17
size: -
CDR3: CASSRSGRAVGANVLTF
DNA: TGTGCCAGCAGTCGAAGCGGGAGGGCTGTTGGGGCCAACGTCCTGACTTTC

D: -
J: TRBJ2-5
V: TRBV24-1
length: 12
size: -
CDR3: CATSDLRETQYF
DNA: TGTGCCACCAGTGATTTGCGGGAGACCCAGTACTTC

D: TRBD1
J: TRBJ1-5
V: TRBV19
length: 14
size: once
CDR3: CASRDRGGNQPQHF
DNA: TGTGCCAGTCGGGACAGGGGGGGCAATCAGCCCCAGCATTTT

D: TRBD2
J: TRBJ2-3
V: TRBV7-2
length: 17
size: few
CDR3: CASSLVPAGGATDTQYF
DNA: TGTGCCAGCAGCTTAGTCCCAGCGGGGGGGGCCACAGATACGCAGTATTTT

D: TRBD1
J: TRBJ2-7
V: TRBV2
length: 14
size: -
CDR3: CASREDRGGYEQYF
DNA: TGTGCCAGCAGGGAAGACAGGGGAGGCTACGAGCAGTACTTC

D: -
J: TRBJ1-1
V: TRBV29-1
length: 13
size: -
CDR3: CSVLRGPNTEAFF
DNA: TGCAGCGTGCTCAGGGGTCCTAACACTGAAGCTTTCTTT

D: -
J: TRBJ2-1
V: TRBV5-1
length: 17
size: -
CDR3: CASSLGRFPGSYNEQFF
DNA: TGCGCCAGCAGCTTGGGGCGCTTCCCGGGCTCCTACAATGAGCAGTTCTTC

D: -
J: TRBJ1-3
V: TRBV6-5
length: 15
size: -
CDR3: CASSLDSTAGNTIYF
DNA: TGTGCCAGCAGCCTGGACTCAACCGCTGGAAACACCATATATTTT

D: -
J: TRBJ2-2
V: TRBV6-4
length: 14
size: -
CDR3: CASSDSRGTGELFF
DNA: TGTGCCAGCAGTGACTCGAGGGGGACCGGGGAGCTGTTTTTT

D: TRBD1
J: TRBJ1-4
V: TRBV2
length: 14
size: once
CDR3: CASNADRVAEKLFF
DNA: TGTGCCAGCAACGCGGACAGGGTTGCCGAAAAACTGTTTTTT

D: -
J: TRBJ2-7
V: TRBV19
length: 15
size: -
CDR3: CASSIGTLSSYEQYF
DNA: TGTGCCAGTAGTATAGGAACGCTTAGCTCCTACGAGCAGTACTTC

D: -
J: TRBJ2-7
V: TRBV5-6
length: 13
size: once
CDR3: CASSLVQGIEQYF
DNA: TGTGCCAGCAGCTTGGTTCAGGGTATCGAGCAGTACTTC

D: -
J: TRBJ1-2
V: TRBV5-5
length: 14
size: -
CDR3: CASSLVGANYGYTF
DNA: TGTGCCAGCAGCTTGGTAGGAGCTAACTATGGCTACACCTTC

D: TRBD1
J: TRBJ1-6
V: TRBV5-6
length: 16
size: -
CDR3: CASSTGTGAPISPLHF
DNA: TGTGCCAGCAGTACCGGGACAGGGGCCCCTATTTCACCCCTCCACTTT

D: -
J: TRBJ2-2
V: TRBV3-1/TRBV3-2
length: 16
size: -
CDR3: CASSQAQETNTGELFF
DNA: TGTGCCAGCAGCCAAGCACAGGAAACCAACACCGGGGAGCTGTTTTTT

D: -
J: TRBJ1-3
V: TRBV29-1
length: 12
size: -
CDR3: CSTRGSGNTIYF
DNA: TGCAGCACCAGGGGTTCTGGAAACACCATATATTTT

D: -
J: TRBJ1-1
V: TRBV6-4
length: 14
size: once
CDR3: CASSVQESSTEAFF
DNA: TGTGCCAGCAGCGTACAGGAGTCGAGCACTGAAGCTTTCTTT

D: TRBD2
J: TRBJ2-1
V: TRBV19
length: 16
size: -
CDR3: CASSIVTSGDYNEQFF
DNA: TGTGCCAGTAGTATAGTTACTAGCGGGGATTACAATGAGCAGTTCTTC

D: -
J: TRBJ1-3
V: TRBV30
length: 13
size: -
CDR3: CAWSVSAGDTIYF
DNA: TGTGCCTGGAGTGTCTCGGCAGGGGACACCATATATTTT

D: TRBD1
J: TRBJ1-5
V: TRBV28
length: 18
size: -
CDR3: CASSFTRTGRRRNQPQHF
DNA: TGTGCCAGCAGTTTTACCCGGACAGGGCGGCGACGAAATCAGCCCCAGCATTTT

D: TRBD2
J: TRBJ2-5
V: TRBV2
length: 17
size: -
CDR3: CASRRLAGGPREETQYF
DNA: TGTGCCAGCAGAAGACTAGCGGGGGGGCCGCGGGAGGAGACCCAGTACTTC

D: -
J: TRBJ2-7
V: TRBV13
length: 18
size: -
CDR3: CASSNRVGILVSSYEQYF
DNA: TGTGCCAGCAGCAACAGGGTGGGTATATTAGTTTCCTCCTACGAGCAGTACTTC

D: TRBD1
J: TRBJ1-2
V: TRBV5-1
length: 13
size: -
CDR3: CASSLVSGGSYTF
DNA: TGCGCCAGCAGCTTAGTTTCAGGGGGGAGCTACACCTTC

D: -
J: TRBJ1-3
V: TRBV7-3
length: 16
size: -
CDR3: CASSLMGQFSGNTIYF
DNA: TGTGCCAGCAGCTTAATGGGGCAGTTCTCTGGAAACACCATATATTTT

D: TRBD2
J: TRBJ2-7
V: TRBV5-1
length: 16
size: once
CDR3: CASSSATSGRDYEQYF
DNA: TGCGCCAGCAGCTCCGCGACTAGCGGGAGGGATTACGAGCAGTACTTC

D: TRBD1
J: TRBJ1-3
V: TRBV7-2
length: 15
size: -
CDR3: CASSLDRGRGNTIYF
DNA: TGTGCCAGCAGCTTGGACAGGGGGCGAGGAAACACCATATATTTT

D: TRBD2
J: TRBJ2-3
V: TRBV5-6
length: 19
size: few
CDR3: CASSLPGWTSGRPTGTQYF
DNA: TGTGCCAGCAGCTTGCCCGGGTGGACTAGCGGGAGGCCCACAGGCACGCAGTATTTT

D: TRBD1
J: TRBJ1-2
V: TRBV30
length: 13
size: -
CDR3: CAWSPGQGAGYTF
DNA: TGTGCCTGGAGTCCGGGACAGGGGGCTGGCTACACCTTC

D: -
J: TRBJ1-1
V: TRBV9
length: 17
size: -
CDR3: CASSDSGVTVTNTEAFF
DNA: TGTGCCAGCAGCGATAGCGGGGTGACAGTGACGAACACTGAAGCTTTCTTT

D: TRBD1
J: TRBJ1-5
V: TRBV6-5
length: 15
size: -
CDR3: CASSSRGQNNQPQHF
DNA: TGTGCCAGCAGTTCCAGGGGACAGAACAATCAGCCCCAGCATTTT

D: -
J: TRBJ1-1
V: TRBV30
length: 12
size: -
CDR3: CAWSVGGIEAFF
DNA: TGTGCCTGGAGTGTGGGGGGGATTGAAGCTTTCTTT

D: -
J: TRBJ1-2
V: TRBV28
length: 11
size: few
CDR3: CASSYPEGYTF
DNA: TGTGCCAGCAGTTACCCCGAGGGCTACACCTTC

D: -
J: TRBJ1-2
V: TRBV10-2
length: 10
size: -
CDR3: CASGQNGYTF
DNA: TGCGCCAGCGGGCAGAATGGCTACACCTTC

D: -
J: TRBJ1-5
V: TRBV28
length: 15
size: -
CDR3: CASTRGGGDNQPQHF
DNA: TGTGCCAGCACCCGCGGCGGGGGGGATAATCAGCCCCAGCATTTT

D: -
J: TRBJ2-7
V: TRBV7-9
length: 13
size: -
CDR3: CASSSTDSYEQYF
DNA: TGTGCCAGCAGCTCCACGGACAGCTACGAGCAGTACTTC

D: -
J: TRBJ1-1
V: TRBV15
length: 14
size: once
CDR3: CATSSHSKSTEAFF
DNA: TGTGCCACCAGCAGCCACAGCAAGAGCACTGAAGCTTTCTTT

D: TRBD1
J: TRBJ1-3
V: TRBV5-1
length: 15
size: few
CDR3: CASSLTGALGNTIYF
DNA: TGCGCCAGCAGCTTGACAGGGGCCCTTGGAAACACCATATATTTT

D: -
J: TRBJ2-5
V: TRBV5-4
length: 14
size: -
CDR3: CASSLDYRQETQYF
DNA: TGTGCCAGCAGCCTGGACTACCGCCAAGAGACCCAGTACTTC

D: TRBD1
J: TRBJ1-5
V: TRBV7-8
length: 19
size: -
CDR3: CASSSYLQGLDPALRPQHF
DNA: TGTGCCAGCAGCTCCTACCTACAGGGGCTCGACCCTGCCCTCAGGCCCCAGCATTTT

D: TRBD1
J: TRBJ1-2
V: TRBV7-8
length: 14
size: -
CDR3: CASSLAGQGYGYTF
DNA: TGTGCCAGCAGCTTAGCCGGACAGGGCTATGGCTACACCTTC

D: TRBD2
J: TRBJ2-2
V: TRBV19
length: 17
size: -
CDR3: CASGASGGSSRTGELFF
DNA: TGTGCCAGTGGAGCTAGCGGGGGGTCCTCGAGAACCGGGGAGCTGTTTTTT

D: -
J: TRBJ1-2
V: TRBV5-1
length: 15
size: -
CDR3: CASSLDPQGWDGYTF
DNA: TGCGCCAGCAGCTTGGACCCCCAGGGCTGGGATGGCTACACCTTC

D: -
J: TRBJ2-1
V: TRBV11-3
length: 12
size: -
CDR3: CASSLEGGLQFF
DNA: TGTGCCAGCAGCTTAGAGGGGGGGCTGCAGTTCTTC

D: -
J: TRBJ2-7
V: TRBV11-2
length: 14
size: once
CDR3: CASSFRVGRVEQYF
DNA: TGTGCCAGCAGCTTTCGAGTCGGCAGGGTCGAGCAGTACTTC

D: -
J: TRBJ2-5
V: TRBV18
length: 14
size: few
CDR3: CASSPPSGVETQYF
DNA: TGTGCCAGCTCACCACCTTCAGGGGTAGAGACCCAGTACTTC